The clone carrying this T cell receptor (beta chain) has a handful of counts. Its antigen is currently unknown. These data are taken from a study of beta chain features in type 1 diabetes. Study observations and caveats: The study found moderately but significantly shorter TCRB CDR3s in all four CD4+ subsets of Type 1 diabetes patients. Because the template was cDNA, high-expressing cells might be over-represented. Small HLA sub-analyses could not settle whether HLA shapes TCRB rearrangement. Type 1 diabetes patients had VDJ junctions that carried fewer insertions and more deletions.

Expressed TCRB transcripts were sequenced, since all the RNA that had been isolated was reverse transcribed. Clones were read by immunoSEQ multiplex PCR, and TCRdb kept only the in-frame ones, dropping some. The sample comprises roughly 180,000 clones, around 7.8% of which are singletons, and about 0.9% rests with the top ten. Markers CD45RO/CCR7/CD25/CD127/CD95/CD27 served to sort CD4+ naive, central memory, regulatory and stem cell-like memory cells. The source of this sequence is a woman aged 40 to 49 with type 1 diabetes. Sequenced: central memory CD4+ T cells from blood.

The CDR3 region has the DNA TGTGCCAGCAGCTTAGCCCTAGGACACGAGCAGTACTTC. Translating it yields CASSLALGHEQYF. The genes are TRBV7-2 and TRBJ2-5, with D unclear. Near its end, the DNA agrees better with TRBJ2-7, so the J call may be wrong. This CDR3 has 13 residues. Germline CDR1 and CDR2: SGHTA and FQGNSA.